What follows are 9 T cell receptor beta chains derived from one specimen sequenced in a study of T cells in Graves' hyperthyroidism and ophthalmopathy. Template material for amplifying TCR beta CDR3 regions consisted of RNA transcripts. Primed by the HTBI set, a first-round RT-PCR was run on the TCR CDR3. Via MiXCR, TCRdb re-called the multiplex PCR reads, giving one row per CDR3 protein. The data hold about 560,000 distinct CDR3 sequences, with approximately 16% observed a single time. Sequencing input: blood. These receptors originate from a woman aged 18-35 years with Graves' hyperthyroidism.

This clonotype has at least ten counts. V usage is TRBV7-2 and J usage is TRBJ2-1, with 10 bases that match TRBD2. Germline lookup yields CDR1 SGHTA and CDR2 FQGNSA. The CDR3 has 15 amino acids. The junction had 4 bases not matched to a gene; V was cut back by 2 bases and J by 6 bases. DNA for the CDR3: TGTGCCAGCAGCTTAAGCGGGGGGGTGGGCAATGAGCAGTTCTTC. It is translated as CASSLSGGVGNEQFF.

In its sample, this clonotype was seen many times. This chain uses TRBV20-1 with TRBJ2-1, with no clear D. Germline-derived CDR1 and CDR2 are DFQATT and SNEGSKA (reference sequence). V was trimmed by 6 bases and J by 0 bases, leaving 18 bases between them. The CDR3 has 16 residues. In nucleotides, the CDR3 is TGCAGTGCAGTCCCTGTGGCGCCCAGCTCCTACAATGAGCAGTTCTTC. This sequence encodes CSAVPVAPSSYNEQFF.

Ten or more counts support this clonotype. This chain's CDR3 is CSAREGPEQYF. The DNA of the CDR3 is TGCAGTGCTAGAGAGGGACCCGAGCAGTACTTC. The genes are TRBV20-1 and TRBJ2-7, with D tentatively TRBD1 or TRBD2 (5 bases each). Germline-derived CDR1 and CDR2 are DFQATT and SNEGSKA (reference sequence). This CDR3 is built from 11 residues. Trimming stripped 0 bases from V and 6 bases from J, with 6 bases between.

The CDR3 sequence is CASSLAVDSGNTIYF. The CDR3 nucleotides are TGTGCCAGCAGCTTAGCTGTCGACTCAGGAAACACCATATATTTT. V and J are TRBV13 and TRBJ1-3; D ambiguous. Germline CDR1 is PRHDT and CDR2 is FYEKMQ (reference sequence). V lost 1 base, J lost 4 bases, and 11 bases lay in between. The CDR3 runs to 15 residues. The whole variable domain, filled in from reference TRBV13 and TRBJ1-3, reads AAGVIQSPRHLIKEKRETATLKCYPIPRHDTVYWYQQGPGQDPQFLISFYEKMQSDKGSIPDRFSAQQFSDYHSELNMSSLELGDSALYFCASSLAVDSGNTIYFGEGSWLTVV.

The chain uses TRBV5-6 and TRBJ1-1, with 7 bases fitting TRBD1. The V segment lost 2 bases and the J segment 3 bases; nucleotides outside the gene matches: 7. This CDR3 region has 15 residues. Germline V lookup: CDR1 SGHDT, CDR2 YYEEEE. The CDR3 nucleotides read TGTGCCAGCAGCTTAAAGGGGGCGGGAGACACTGAAGCTTTCTTT. Its translation: CASSLKGAGDTEAFF.

This clonotype was recorded many times. The chain has TRBV6-1 and TRBJ1-1; tentatively, D is TRBD1 (6 bases). This CDR3 spans 15 amino acids. V dropped 5 bases and J dropped 1 base, with 14 bases sitting between them. The germline CDR1 and CDR2 sequences are MNHNS and SASEGT. The CDR3 loop reads CASSSWTDSNTEAFF. DNA for the CDR3: TGTGCCAGCAGTTCCTGGACAGACTCGAACACTGAAGCTTTCTTT.

This rearrangement joins TRBV5-6 to TRBJ2-3, with TRBD2 matching 7 bases. CDR3 size: 15 residues. CDR1 is SGHDT and CDR2 is YYEEEE in the germline V gene. Unmatched junction bases numbered 8, after V lost 1 base and J lost 6 bases. CDR3 residues: CASSLQLARADTQYF. In DNA, the CDR3 is TGTGCCAGCAGCTTGCAACTAGCGAGGGCCGATACGCAGTATTTT.

This clonotype was counted ten times or more. The chain joins TRBV30 to TRBJ1-5; D is ambiguous. The V end lost 0 bases, the J end lost 3 bases, and 9 bases lay between the germline ends. The CDR3 runs 14 residues. Germline CDR1 and CDR2: GTSNPN and SVGIG (reference sequence). The CDR3 DNA follows: TGTGCCTGGAGTGTACCCGGCGACAATCAGCCCCAGCATTTT. Amino acids: CAWSVPGDNQPQHF.

Many counts were recorded for this clonotype. The chain combines TRBV15 with TRBJ2-7; D possibly corresponds to TRBD2 (5 bases). V dropped 4 bases and J dropped 7 bases, with 17 bases sitting between them. Germline-derived CDR1 and CDR2 are LNHNV and YYDKDF (reference sequence). This CDR3 is 14 amino acids long. As DNA, the CDR3 is TGTGCCACCAGCAAAGCGGAGCAGCTACAAGAGCAGTACTTC. This sequence encodes CATSKAEQLQEQYF.